This TCR beta chain was obtained from a study of blood T cells in healthy people across ages. Points from the study as a whole: More naive CD4+ cells and higher diversity were found in long-lived than in aged donors. Diversity of TCR beta correlated strongly with naive T cell percentage.

The CDR3 loop spans 12 amino acids. Germline values: CDR1 MNHEY, CDR2 SVGEGT. Only a few counts were recorded for this clonotype. Its antigen remains unidentified. Donor samples were obtained from healthy Caucasian individuals from Russia, aged about 6 to 90. PBMCs, at least 7 million per sample, were isolated. Combining a sample-barcoded 5' primer with a J-beta primer mix, a second PCR ran for about 7 to 12 cycles. From the 5' RACE reads, TCRdb called clonotypes with MiXCR, one entry per CDR3 protein. The table lists a few hundred thousand distinct CDR3 sequences, about 55% of them singletons. The TCR originated in a man between 60 and 75 years old in good health. The sample taken for sequencing was blood. J is TRBJ2-5 and V is TRBV6-2 or TRBV6-3; possibly TRBD1 for D (6 bases). The J call may be wrong; the DNA end is better matched by TRBJ2-7. The CDR3: CASRPGHYEQYF. The CDR3 coding sequence is TGTGCCAGCAGACCGGGACATTACGAGCAGTACTTC.